This T cell receptor beta chain was captured by sequencing in a study of OX40 agonist ivuxolimab in advanced cancers. The protocol was immunoSEQ multiplex PCR, while the TCRdb copy is restricted to in-frame clones and leaves out a portion. Among about 80,000 clones listed, about 92% were seen once. The CDR3 runs to 15 residues. Germline-derived CDR1 and CDR2 are ENHRY and SYGVKD. V was cut by 3 bases and J by 2 bases, with 13 bases left in between. This receptor was obtained from an adult with an advanced solid tumor such as melanoma, head and neck, liver or kidney cancer. This sample comprised CD4+ or CD8+ T cells sorted from blood, obtained in a trial of the OX40 agonist ivuxolimab. This chain connects TRBV10-3 to TRBJ1-1, with D hard to call. DNA of the CDR3: TGTGCCATCAGTGATTCGGACGGCAGAAACACTGAAGCTTTCTTT. The encoded protein is CAISDSDGRNTEAFF.